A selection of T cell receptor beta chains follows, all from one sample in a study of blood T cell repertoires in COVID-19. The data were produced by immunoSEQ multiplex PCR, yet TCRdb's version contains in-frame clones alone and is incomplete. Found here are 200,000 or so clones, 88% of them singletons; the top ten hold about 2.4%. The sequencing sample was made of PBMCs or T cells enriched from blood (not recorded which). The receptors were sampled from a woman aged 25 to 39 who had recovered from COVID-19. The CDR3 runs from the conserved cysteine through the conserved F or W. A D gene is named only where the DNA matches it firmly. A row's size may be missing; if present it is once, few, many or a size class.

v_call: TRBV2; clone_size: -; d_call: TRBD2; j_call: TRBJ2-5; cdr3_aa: CASTAGLEKTQYF; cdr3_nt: TGTGCCAGCACAGCGGGGCTTGAAAAGACCCAGTACTTC
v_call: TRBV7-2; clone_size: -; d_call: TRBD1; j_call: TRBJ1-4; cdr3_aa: CASSFAGGPNEKLFF; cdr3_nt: TGTGCCAGCAGCTTCGCAGGGGGCCCTAATGAAAAACTGTTTTTT
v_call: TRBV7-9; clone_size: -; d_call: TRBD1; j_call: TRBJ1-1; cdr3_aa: CASSSYRGSTEAFF; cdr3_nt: TGTGCCAGCAGCTCCTACAGGGGATCCACTGAAGCTTTCTTT
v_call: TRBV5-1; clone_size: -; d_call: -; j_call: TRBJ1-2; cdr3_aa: CASSLENGVGYTF; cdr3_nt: TGCGCCAGCAGCTTGGAAAACGGGGTTGGCTACACCTTC
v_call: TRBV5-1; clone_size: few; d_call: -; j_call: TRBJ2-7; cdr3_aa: CASSLDGSYEQYF; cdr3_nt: TGCGCCAGCAGCTTGGACGGCTCCTACGAGCAGTACTTC
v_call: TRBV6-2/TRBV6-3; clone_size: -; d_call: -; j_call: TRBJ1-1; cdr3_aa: CASSSLVRGGTEAFF; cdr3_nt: TGTGCCAGCAGTTCCTTGGTCCGGGGAGGAACTGAAGCTTTCTTT
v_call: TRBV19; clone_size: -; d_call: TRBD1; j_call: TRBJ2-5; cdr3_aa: CASRDTTGEVKTQYF; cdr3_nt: TGTGCCAGTAGGGACACGACAGGGGAGGTTAAGACCCAGTACTTC
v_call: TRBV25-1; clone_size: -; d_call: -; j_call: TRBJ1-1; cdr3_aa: CASSAPTDGTEAFF; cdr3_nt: TGTGCCAGCAGTGCTCCGACAGACGGCACTGAAGCTTTCTTT
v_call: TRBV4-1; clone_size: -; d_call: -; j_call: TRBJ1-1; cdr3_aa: CASSRGWTEAFF; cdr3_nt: TGCGCCAGCAGTCGGGGTTGGACTGAAGCTTTCTTT
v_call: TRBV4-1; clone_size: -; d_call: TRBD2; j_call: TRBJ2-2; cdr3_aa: CASSQTAGGLVTGELFF; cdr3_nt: TGCGCCAGCAGCCAGACAGCGGGGGGGCTAGTCACCGGGGAGCTGTTTTTT
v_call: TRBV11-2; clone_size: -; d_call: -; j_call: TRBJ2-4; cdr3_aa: CASSYRNIQYF; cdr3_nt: TGTGCCAGCAGCTACAGGAACATTCAGTACTTC
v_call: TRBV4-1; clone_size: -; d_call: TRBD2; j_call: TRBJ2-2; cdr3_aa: CASSQGTSLGELFF; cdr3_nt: TGCGCCAGCAGCCAAGGGACTAGTCTGGGGGAGCTGTTTTTT
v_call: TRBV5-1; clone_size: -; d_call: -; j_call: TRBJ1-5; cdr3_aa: CASSLGSGQPQHF; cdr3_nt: TGCGCCAGCAGCTTGGGGTCAGGGCAGCCCCAGCATTTT
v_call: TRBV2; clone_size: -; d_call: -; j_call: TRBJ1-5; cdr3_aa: CASSDRDTESNQPQHF; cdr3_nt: TGTGCCAGCAGTGACAGGGACACCGAAAGCAATCAGCCCCAGCATTTT
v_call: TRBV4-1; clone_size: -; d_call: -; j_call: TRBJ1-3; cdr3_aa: CASSQDRGRGAFGNTIYF; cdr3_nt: TGCGCCAGCAGCCAAGATCGGGGGCGGGGGGCATTTGGAAACACCATATATTTT
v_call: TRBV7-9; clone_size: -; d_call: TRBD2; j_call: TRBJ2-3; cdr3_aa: CASSRPGLAVTDTQYF; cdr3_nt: TGTGCCAGCAGCCGTCCGGGACTAGCGGTTACAGATACGCAGTATTTT
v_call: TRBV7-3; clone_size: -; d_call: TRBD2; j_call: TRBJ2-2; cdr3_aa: CASSLGLAGATGELFF; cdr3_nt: TGTGCCAGCAGCTTAGGACTAGCGGGGGCCACCGGGGAGCTGTTTTTT
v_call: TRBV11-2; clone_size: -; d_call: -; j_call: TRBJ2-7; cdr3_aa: CASSFGTNYEQYF; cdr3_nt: TGTGCCAGCAGCTTCGGGACAAATTACGAGCAGTACTTC
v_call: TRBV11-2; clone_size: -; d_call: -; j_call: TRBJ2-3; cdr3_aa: CASSPGGETDTQYF; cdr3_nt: TGTGCCAGCAGCCCCGGAGGGGAAACAGATACGCAGTATTTT
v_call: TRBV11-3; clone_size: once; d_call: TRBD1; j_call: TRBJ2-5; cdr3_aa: CASSQGVLKTQYF; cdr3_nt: TGTGCCAGCAGCCAGGGGGTTTTGAAGACCCAGTACTTC
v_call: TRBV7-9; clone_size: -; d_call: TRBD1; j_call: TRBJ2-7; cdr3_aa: CASSVGQGATHYEQYF; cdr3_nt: TGTGCCAGCAGCGTCGGACAGGGGGCAACCCACTACGAGCAGTACTTC
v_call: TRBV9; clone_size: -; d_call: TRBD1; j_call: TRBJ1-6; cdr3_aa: CASSKQQGATNSPLHF; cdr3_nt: TGTGCCAGCAGTAAACAACAGGGGGCGACTAATTCACCCCTCCACTTT
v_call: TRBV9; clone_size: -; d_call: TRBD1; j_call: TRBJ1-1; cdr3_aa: CASSAGGRNTEAFF; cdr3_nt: TGTGCCAGCAGCGCAGGGGGGAGGAACACTGAAGCTTTCTTT
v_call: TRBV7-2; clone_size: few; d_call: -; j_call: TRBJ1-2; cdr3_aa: CASSLVDFTGDGYTF; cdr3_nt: TGTGCCAGCAGCTTAGTAGACTTTACAGGAGATGGCTACACCTTC
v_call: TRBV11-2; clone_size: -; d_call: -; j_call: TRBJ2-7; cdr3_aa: CASSSPNSNVLSDRSTYEQYF; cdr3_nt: TGTGCCAGCAGTTCACCAAATTCGAATGTTTTGTCGGACAGATCTACCTACGAGCAGTACTTC
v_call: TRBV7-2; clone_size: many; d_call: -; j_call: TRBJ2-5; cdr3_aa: CASSLGKQETQYF; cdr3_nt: TGTGCCAGCAGCTTAGGTAAACAAGAGACCCAGTACTTC
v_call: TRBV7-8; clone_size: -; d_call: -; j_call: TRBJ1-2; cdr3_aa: CASSGRVWNYGYTF; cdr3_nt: TGTGCCAGCAGCGGCAGGGTTTGGAACTATGGCTACACCTTC
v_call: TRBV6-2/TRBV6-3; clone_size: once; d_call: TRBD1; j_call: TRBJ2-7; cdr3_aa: CASTPQGAFYEQYF; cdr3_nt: TGTGCCAGCACCCCCCAGGGGGCGTTTTACGAGCAGTACTTC
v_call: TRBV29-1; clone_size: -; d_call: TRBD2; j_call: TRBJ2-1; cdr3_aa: CSHTSASSYNEQFF; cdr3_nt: TGCAGCCATACTAGCGCGAGCTCCTACAATGAGCAGTTCTTC
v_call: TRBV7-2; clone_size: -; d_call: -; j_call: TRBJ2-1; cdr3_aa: CASSPHRDEQFF; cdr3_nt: TGTGCCAGCAGCCCTCACAGGGACGAGCAGTTCTTC
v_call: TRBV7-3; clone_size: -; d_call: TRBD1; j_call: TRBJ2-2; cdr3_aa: CASSDREYTGELFF; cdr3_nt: TGTGCCAGCAGCGACAGGGAGTACACCGGGGAGCTGTTTTTT
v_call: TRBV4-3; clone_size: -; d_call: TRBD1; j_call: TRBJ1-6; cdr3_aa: CASSEAGQGESPLHF; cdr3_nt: TGCGCCAGCAGCGAAGCGGGACAGGGTGAATCACCCCTCCACTTT
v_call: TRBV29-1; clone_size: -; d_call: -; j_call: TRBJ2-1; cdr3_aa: CSAWGVSDGTYNEQFF; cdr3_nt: TGCAGCGCGTGGGGTGTTTCGGACGGGACCTACAATGAGCAGTTCTTC
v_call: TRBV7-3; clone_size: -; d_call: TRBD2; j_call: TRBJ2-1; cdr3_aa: CASSPGLAVNEQFF; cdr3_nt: TGTGCCAGCAGCCCAGGACTAGCGGTGAATGAGCAGTTCTTC
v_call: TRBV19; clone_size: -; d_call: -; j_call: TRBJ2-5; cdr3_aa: CASSIEGAGETQYF; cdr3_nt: TGTGCCAGTAGTATAGAGGGGGCAGGGGAGACCCAGTACTTC
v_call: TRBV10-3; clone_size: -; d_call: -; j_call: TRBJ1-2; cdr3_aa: CAISLSGAGYTF; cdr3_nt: TGTGCCATCTCGCTCTCCGGAGCAGGCTACACCTTC
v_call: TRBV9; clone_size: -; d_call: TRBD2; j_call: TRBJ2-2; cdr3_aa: CASSVSGGGVAGELFF; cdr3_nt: TGTGCCAGCAGCGTATCAGGCGGGGGGGTCGCCGGGGAGCTGTTTTTT
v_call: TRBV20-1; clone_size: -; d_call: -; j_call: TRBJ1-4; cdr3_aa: CSASRRQNEKLFF; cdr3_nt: TGCAGTGCTAGTCGCAGGCAAAATGAAAAACTGTTTTTT
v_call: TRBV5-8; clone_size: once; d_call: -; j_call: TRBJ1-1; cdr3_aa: CASSFSGGPTEAFF; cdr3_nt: TGTGCCAGCAGCTTTTCGGGGGGACCCACTGAAGCTTTCTTT